These 23 T cell receptor beta chains came from one sample sequenced in a study of blood T cell repertoires in COVID-19. Clones were sequenced by immunoSEQ multiplex PCR, and TCRdb holds only the in-frame ones, with some missing. The repertoire holds 150,000 to 200,000 clones, 84% seen once, with roughly 8% in the top ten. Material: PBMCs or T cells enriched from blood (not recorded which). Receptors originate from a woman in her forties or fifties who had recovered from COVID-19.

The V and J genes are TRBV7-2 and TRBJ1-6; D is undetermined. Between the trimmed V and J ends, which lost 2 bases and 13 bases, there was a span of 6 bases. The CDR3 totals 11 residues. Germline values: CDR1 SGHTA, CDR2 FQGNSA. This chain's CDR3 is CASSLYGPLHF. The CDR3, as DNA: TGTGCCAGCAGCTTATACGGGCCCCTCCACTTT.

V is TRBV5-4 and J is TRBJ2-3; 8 positions agree with TRBD1. The CDR3 extends over 14 amino acids. Per the germline V gene, CDR1 is SGHNT and CDR2 is YYREEE (reference sequence). V was pared by 4 bases and J by 4 bases, with 5 bases of the junction left unmatched. In DNA, the CDR3 is TGTGCCAGCAGCCCTGACAGGGGTTCAGATACGCAGTATTTT. It is translated as CASSPDRGSDTQYF.

J is TRBJ1-6 and V is TRBV7-2; 8 nucleotides line up with TRBD1. CDR1 is SGHTA and CDR2 is FQGNSA in the germline V gene. This CDR3 contains 15 residues. Germline trimming cut 5 bases from V and 7 bases from J; bases unmatched to any gene: 7. Here the CDR3 DNA reads TGTGCCAGCAGCCTTACAGGGGGGCCAAATTCACCCCTCCACTTT. Its translation: CASSLTGGPNSPLHF.

The V and J genes are TRBV5-5 and TRBJ1-2; the D is unclear. Germline-derived CDR1 and CDR2 are SGHKS and YYEKEE (reference sequence). The CDR3 runs to 16 residues. Trimming pared 0 bases from V and 6 bases from J, leaving 18 bases between. The CDR3: CASSLAWSAGFDGYTF. The CDR3 nucleotides read TGTGCCAGCAGCTTGGCCTGGAGTGCCGGGTTTGATGGCTACACCTTC.

This clone has just a few counts. J is TRBJ1-1 and V is TRBV3-1 (or the pseudogene TRBV3-2), with no clear D. The V gene lost 0 bases and the J gene lost 1 base, with 3 bases spanning the gap. The CDR3 runs 13 residues. CDR1 and CDR2 (germline): LGHDT, YNNKEL (reference sequence). Here the CDR3 DNA reads TGTGCCAGCAGCCAAGATCGGAACACTGAAGCTTTCTTT. The encoded protein is CASSQDRNTEAFF.

As DNA, the CDR3 is TGTGCCAGCTCAGTAATCACGGGACCTCCGGGGGGAAAACTGTTTTTT. Amino acid sequence: CASSVITGPPGGKLFF. The V call is TRBV18, the J call TRBJ1-4; D possibly corresponds to TRBD1 (5 bases). The CDR3 is 16 amino acids. Trimming removed 5 bases at V and 10 bases at J, with 23 bases between. The germline gives CDR1 KGHSH, CDR2 LQKENI.

The V gene is TRBV18, the J gene TRBJ1-5; 8 positions agree with TRBD1. This CDR3 contains 13 residues. After removal of 5 bases from V and 4 bases from J, the junction contained 1 base not matched to a gene. Looked up from germline, CDR1 is KGHSH and CDR2 is LQKENI. The CDR3 sequence: CASSGQGNQPQHF. As DNA, the CDR3 is TGTGCCAGCTCAGGACAGGGAAATCAGCCCCAGCATTTT.

This chain connects TRBV12-2 to TRBJ2-1; the table's D call of TRBD1 was not tested on the DNA. TRBV12-2 is termed a pseudogene. CDR3 length: 17 amino acids. This CDR3 reads CASRSAGGRGNYNEQFF. DNA for the CDR3: TGTGCAAGTCGCTCCGCAGGTGGGCGTGGTAATTACAATGAGCAGTTCTTC.

The rearrangement links TRBV7-9 to TRBJ2-3, with a weak D call TRBD2 (7 bases). The germline V and J ends were trimmed by 1 base and 3 bases, with 11 bases remaining between them. The V gene's germline CDR1 is SEHNR and CDR2 FQNEAQ (reference sequence). The CDR3 extends over 15 amino acids. The CDR3 bases are TGTGCCAGCAGCTTAGACGCGGGGGCAACAGATACGCAGTATTTT. It specifies CASSLDAGATDTQYF.

This rearrangement joins TRBV7-2 to TRBJ2-2; 7 bases match TRBD1. The ends lost 4 bases at V and 6 bases at J; junction bases unmatched: 14. The CDR3 consists of 17 residues. CDR1 is SGHTA and CDR2 is FQGNSA in the germline V gene. The DNA of the CDR3 is TGTGCCAGCAGCTCGATACCCGCGACAGGGACCGCCGGGGAGCTGTTTTTT. Protein: CASSSIPATGTAGELFF.

The chain is built from TRBV7-2 and TRBJ2-5, with a weak D call TRBD1 (6 bases). CDR3 length: 12 amino acids. Trimming stripped 1 base from V and 9 bases from J, with 9 bases between. The germline V gene has CDR1 SGHTA and CDR2 FQGNSA. CDR3 amino acids: CASSLDAGAQYF. Here the CDR3 DNA reads TGTGCCAGCAGCTTAGACGCAGGGGCCCAGTACTTC.

The CDR3 region has the DNA TGTGCCAGCAGTTACTCTATGAGAGACTTCTACGAGCAGTACTTC. Its protein product is CASSYSMRDFYEQYF. V gene TRBV6-2 or TRBV6-3 combines with J gene TRBJ2-7, with D uncertain. V gave up 0 bases and J gave up 3 bases, with 12 bases separating them. The CDR3 covers 15 residues. CDR1 is MNHEY and CDR2 is SVGEGT in the germline V gene.

The CDR3 spells CASSLDRLQETQYF. DNA for the CDR3: TGCGCCAGCAGCTTGGACAGATTGCAAGAGACCCAGTACTTC. V and J are TRBV5-1 and TRBJ2-5; no clear D. The CDR3 is 14 amino acids. CDR1 and CDR2 from the germline V gene are SGHRS and YFSETQ. V gave up 0 bases and J gave up 2 bases, with 8 bases separating them.

The CDR3 DNA reads TGTGCCAGCAGCGGACCGGGACTAAATGAAAAACTGTTTTTT. Translated: CASSGPGLNEKLFF. The rearrangement uses TRBV6-5 and TRBJ1-4, with a tentative D call TRBD1 (5 bases). The CDR3 has 14 amino acids. In germline, CDR1 is MNHEY, CDR2 SVGAGI. Between the trimmed V and J ends, which lost 6 bases and 5 bases, there was a span of 13 bases.

The CDR3 spells CSVLQGRDAGAGSSYNEQFF. The DNA of the CDR3 is TGCAGCGTCCTACAGGGCCGGGACGCCGGAGCGGGAAGCTCCTACAATGAGCAGTTCTTC. V and J are TRBV29-1 and TRBJ2-1; D is possibly TRBD2 (7 bases). Per germline, CDR1 SQVTM and CDR2 ANQGSEA. Trimming removed 6 bases at V and 0 bases at J, with 30 bases between. This CDR3 is 20 amino acids long.

The chain uses TRBV6-5 and TRBJ2-7; TRBD1 agrees at 8 bases. From germline, CDR1 is MNHEY and CDR2 SVGAGI. Germline trimming cut 4 bases from V and 4 bases from J; bases unmatched to any gene: 12. The CDR3 is 16 residues long. The CDR3 DNA reads TGTGCCAGCAGTTTACGTCAGGGGGCGCCGGCGTACGAGCAGTACTTC. Translating it yields CASSLRQGAPAYEQYF.

V gene TRBV4-1 combines with J gene TRBJ2-1, with 12 bases aligning to TRBD2. V was pared by 3 bases and J by 7 bases, with 7 bases of the junction left unmatched. This CDR3 comprises 16 residues. Germline CDR1 MGHRA, CDR2 YSYEKL. CDR3 region: CASSQTGTSGWNEQFF. CDR3 in DNA: TGCGCCAGCAGCCAGACCGGGACTAGCGGGTGGAATGAGCAGTTCTTC.

This chain joins TRBV24-1 and TRBJ2-2; D gene ambiguous. This CDR3 spans 15 amino acids. Trimming removed 1 base from V and 6 bases from J, with 11 bases in between. CDR1 is KGHDR and CDR2 is SFDVKD in the germline V gene. The CDR3 nucleotides are TGTGCCACCAGTGATTTTGAGAAAAGCCCCGGGGAGCTGTTTTTT. Translating gives CATSDFEKSPGELFF.

This clone was observed a few times. This sequence joins TRBV10-3 and TRBJ1-2; TRBD1 might be the D (6 bases). Deletions cut 6 bases from V and 4 bases from J, with 15 bases between. The CDR3 length is 14 residues. Germline V CDR1 and CDR2: ENHRY, SYGVKD. The CDR3 coding sequence is TGTGCCATCAGAGGGATGGACAGAACCTATGGCTACACCTTC. This codes for CAIRGMDRTYGYTF.

The table lists this clone with a few counts. The chain links TRBV28 to TRBJ2-7; D is unresolved. V was shortened by 2 bases and J by 0 bases, with 11 bases between the two germline ends. Germline V CDR1 and CDR2: MDHEN, SYDVKM. CDR3 length equals 15 residues. CDR3 region: CASSLASVSSYEQYF. As DNA, the CDR3 is TGTGCCAGCAGTTTAGCCAGCGTAAGCTCCTACGAGCAGTACTTC.

The chain uses TRBV6-5 and TRBJ1-1, with D maybe TRBD1 (6 bases). Germline CDR1 and CDR2: MNHEY and SVGAGI. The CDR3 is made up of 15 amino acids. V was trimmed by 0 bases and J by 2 bases, leaving 10 bases between them. The CDR3 region is CASSYSDRTNTEAFF. CDR3 DNA sequence: TGTGCCAGCAGTTACTCGGACAGAACCAACACTGAAGCTTTCTTT.

This rearrangement joins TRBV5-1 to TRBJ2-7, with 9 bases matching TRBD2. J was trimmed by 1 base and V by 2 bases; bases with no gene match: 10. Germline V gene sequence: CDR1 SGHRS, CDR2 YFSETQ. CDR3 length: 17 amino acids. The CDR3 sequence is CASSFGVASGISYEQYF. CDR3 bases: TGCGCCAGCAGCTTCGGGGTGGCTAGCGGGATATCCTACGAGCAGTACTTC.

This clone appeared a single time. The CDR3 sequence is CASSPRSTGMNTEAFF. CDR3 coding DNA: TGTGCCAGCAGCCCCCGGTCGACAGGGATGAACACTGAAGCTTTCTTT. The chain combines TRBV7-2 with TRBJ1-1, with TRBD1 matching over 7 bases. V trimming: 5 bases; J trimming: 0 bases; junction bases outside the gene matches: 9. The germline gives CDR1 SGHTA, CDR2 FQGNSA. CDR3 length: 16 residues.